The source of this T cell receptor (beta chain) is a study of cytomegalovirus exposure and HLA in healthy donors. Overall study: An earlier analysis identified 120 million or so unique TCR beta sequences in about 170 million T cells. A data release that came early held roughly 90 million unique TCRs from HLA-typed donors.

Study outcomes and limitations: Reportedly, a later analysis found an Asian-associated ancestry cluster had fewer N-insertions than the approximately 700-donor mean. In a later analysis, common viral pathogens appeared linked to several of the most significant clusters.

This PCR relied on a set of 60 Vbeta primers and 13 Jbeta primers. Clones were sequenced by immunoSEQ multiplex PCR, and TCRdb holds only the in-frame ones, with some missing. This sample has more than 110,000 clones, with about 78% found just once. The CDR3 is 17 amino acids. Germline V gives CDR1 SGHTS, CDR2 YDEGEE. Losses at the gene ends were 0 bases for V and 6 bases for J; bases not matched to a gene: 6. On this clone itself: The antigen is not known.

The clonotype originates from a man aged 35 to 55 in good health and CMV-seropositive. The sequencing sample was made of PBMCs. The chain couples TRBV5-8 to TRBJ2-1; 13 bases align to TRBD2. The CDR3 spells CASSLGTSGSAGNEQFF. The CDR3 DNA reads as TGTGCCAGCAGCTTGGGGACTAGCGGGAGTGCGGGCAATGAGCAGTTCTTC.